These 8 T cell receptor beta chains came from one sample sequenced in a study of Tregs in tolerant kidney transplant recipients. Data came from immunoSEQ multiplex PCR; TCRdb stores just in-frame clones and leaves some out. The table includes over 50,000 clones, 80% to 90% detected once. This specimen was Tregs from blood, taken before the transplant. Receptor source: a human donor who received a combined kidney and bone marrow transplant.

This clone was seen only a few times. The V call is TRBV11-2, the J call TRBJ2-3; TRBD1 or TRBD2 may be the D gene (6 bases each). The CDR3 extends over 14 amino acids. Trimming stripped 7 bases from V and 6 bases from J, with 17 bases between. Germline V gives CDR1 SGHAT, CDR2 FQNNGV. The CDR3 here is CASTPPGALDTQYF. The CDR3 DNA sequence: TGTGCCAGCACCCCCCCGGGGGCCTTGGATACGCAGTATTTT. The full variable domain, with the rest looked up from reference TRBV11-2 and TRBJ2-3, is EAGVAQSPRYKIIEKRQSVAFWCNPISGHATLYWYQQILGQGPKLLIQFQNNGVVDDSQLPKDRFSAERLKGVDSTLKIQPAKLEDSAVYLCASTPPGALDTQYFGPGTRLTVL.

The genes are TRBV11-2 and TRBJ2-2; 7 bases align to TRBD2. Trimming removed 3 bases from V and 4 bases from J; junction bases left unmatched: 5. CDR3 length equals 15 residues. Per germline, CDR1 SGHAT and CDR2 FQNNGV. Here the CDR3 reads CASSLGLAVTGELFF. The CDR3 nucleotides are TGTGCCAGCAGCTTGGGGCTAGCGGTCACCGGGGAGCTGTTTTTT.

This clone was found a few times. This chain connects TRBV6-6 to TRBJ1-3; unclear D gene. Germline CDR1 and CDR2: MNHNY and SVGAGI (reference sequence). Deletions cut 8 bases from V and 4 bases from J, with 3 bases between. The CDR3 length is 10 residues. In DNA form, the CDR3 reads TGTGCCAGCCTAGGAAACACCATATATTTT. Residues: CASLGNTIYF.

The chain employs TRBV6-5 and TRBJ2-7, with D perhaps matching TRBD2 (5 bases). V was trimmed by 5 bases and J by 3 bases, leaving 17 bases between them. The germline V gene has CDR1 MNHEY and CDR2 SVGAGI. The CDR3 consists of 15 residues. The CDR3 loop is CASSLYYSGGYEQYF. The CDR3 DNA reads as TGTGCCAGCAGTCTTTATTACTCCGGAGGCTACGAGCAGTACTTC.

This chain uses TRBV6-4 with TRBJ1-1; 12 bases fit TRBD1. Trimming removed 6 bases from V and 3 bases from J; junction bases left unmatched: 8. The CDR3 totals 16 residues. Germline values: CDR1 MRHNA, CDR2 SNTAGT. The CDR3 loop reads CASRGTGGARYTEAFF. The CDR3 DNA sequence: TGTGCCAGCAGAGGGACAGGGGGCGCGAGGTACACTGAAGCTTTCTTT.

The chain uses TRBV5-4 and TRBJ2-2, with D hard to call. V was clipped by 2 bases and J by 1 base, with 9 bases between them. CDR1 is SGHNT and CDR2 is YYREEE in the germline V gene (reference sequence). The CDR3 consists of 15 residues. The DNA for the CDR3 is TGTGCCAGCAGCTTCGACGTAATGAACACCGGGGAGCTGTTTTTT. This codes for CASSFDVMNTGELFF.

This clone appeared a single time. The CDR3 protein is CASSLGGSYEQYF. The CDR3 DNA is TGTGCCAGCAGCTTAGGGGGATCCTACGAGCAGTACTTC. V gene TRBV11-2 combines with J gene TRBJ2-7; no firm D call. CDR1 is SGHAT, CDR2 FQNNGV, per germline. V lost 1 base and J lost 1, with 5 bases in between. This CDR3 region has 13 residues.

This CDR3 reads CASSDRIQYNEQFF. As DNA, the CDR3 is TGTGCCAGCAGCGACCGAATACAGTACAATGAGCAGTTCTTC. The rearrangement joins TRBV7-9 to TRBJ2-1; D not certain. V lost 5 bases and J 4 bases, leaving 12 bases between the germline ends. Germline values: CDR1 SEHNR, CDR2 FQNEAQ (reference sequence). The length of the CDR3 is 14 residues.